Listed below are T cell receptor beta chains from one sample, sequenced in a study of OX40 agonist ivuxolimab in advanced cancers. The repertoire was sequenced with immunoSEQ multiplex PCR; TCRdb's copy has only in-frame clones and lacks some. The sample has some 90,000 clones, about 93% seen once. Sequences were derived from CD4+ or CD8+ T cells sorted from blood, sampled in a trial of the OX40 agonist ivuxolimab. These receptors came from an adult with an advanced solid tumor such as melanoma, head and neck, liver or kidney cancer. Both conserved end residues are part of each CDR3. The order of the fields is clone size, D gene, CDR3 length, J gene, V gene, CDR3 DNA, CDR3 protein. D genes are given only for firm matches. Not all rows give a size; the values are once, few, many and, for expanded clones, a class.

clone size: .; D gene: .; CDR3 length: 13; J gene: TRBJ2-2; V gene: TRBV6-1; CDR3 DNA: TGTGCCAGCACCCCGGGACACACCCCGGAGCTGTTTTTT; CDR3 protein: CASTPGHTPELFF
clone size: .; D gene: TRBD1; CDR3 length: 15; J gene: TRBJ2-7; V gene: TRBV6-1; CDR3 DNA: TGTGCCAGCAAGGGGCCCAACAGGGGGCGAGACGAGCAGTACTTC; CDR3 protein: CASKGPNRGRDEQYF
clone size: .; D gene: TRBD1; CDR3 length: 15; J gene: TRBJ2-4; V gene: TRBV4-1; CDR3 DNA: TGCGCCAGCAGCCAAGGCGACAGGGAGAAAAACATTCAGTACTTC; CDR3 protein: CASSQGDREKNIQYF
clone size: .; D gene: .; CDR3 length: 14; J gene: TRBJ2-4; V gene: TRBV6-5; CDR3 DNA: TGTGCCAGCAGTTACCAGGTAGCCAAAAACATTCAGTACTTC; CDR3 protein: CASSYQVAKNIQYF
clone size: .; D gene: .; CDR3 length: 13; J gene: TRBJ2-7; V gene: TRBV7-2; CDR3 DNA: TGTGCCAGCAGATTATCTGGGACGTACGAGCAGTACTTC; CDR3 protein: CASRLSGTYEQYF
clone size: .; D gene: TRBD2; CDR3 length: 17; J gene: TRBJ2-3; V gene: TRBV5-1; CDR3 DNA: TGCGCCAGCAGCTTGACCCGTGGGACTAGCGGGAGAGATACGCAGTATTTT; CDR3 protein: CASSLTRGTSGRDTQYF
clone size: once; D gene: .; CDR3 length: 16; J gene: TRBJ2-3; V gene: TRBV4-3; CDR3 DNA: TGCGCCAGCAGCCAAGATGCGGGTTACCAGGTGGATACGCAGTATTTT; CDR3 protein: CASSQDAGYQVDTQYF
clone size: .; D gene: TRBD2; CDR3 length: 14; J gene: TRBJ2-5; V gene: TRBV5-1; CDR3 DNA: TGCGCCAGCAGCTTCCGACTAGCGATTGGGACCCAGTACTTC; CDR3 protein: CASSFRLAIGTQYF
clone size: few; D gene: .; CDR3 length: 12; J gene: TRBJ2-7; V gene: TRBV7-2; CDR3 DNA: TGTGCCAGCAGCTTAGGTTCCTACGAGCAGTACTTC; CDR3 protein: CASSLGSYEQYF
clone size: once; D gene: TRBD1; CDR3 length: 15; J gene: TRBJ2-1; V gene: TRBV4-3; CDR3 DNA: TGCGCCAGCAGCCGGACACAGGGGCAGGCGAATGAGCAGTTCTTC; CDR3 protein: CASSRTQGQANEQFF
clone size: .; D gene: TRBD2; CDR3 length: 16; J gene: TRBJ2-7; V gene: TRBV9; CDR3 DNA: TGTGCCAGCAGCCCGGGGACTAGCGGGAGGAGGTACGAGCAGTACTTC; CDR3 protein: CASSPGTSGRRYEQYF
clone size: once; D gene: TRBD1; CDR3 length: 15; J gene: TRBJ2-7; V gene: TRBV5-4; CDR3 DNA: TGTGCCAGCAGCCGACCCGGGACAGAAGCCTACGAGCAGTACTTC; CDR3 protein: CASSRPGTEAYEQYF
clone size: .; D gene: .; CDR3 length: 12; J gene: TRBJ2-1; V gene: TRBV19; CDR3 DNA: TGTGCCAGTAGTAGACAGACCGGTGAGCAGTTCTTC; CDR3 protein: CASSRQTGEQFF
clone size: .; D gene: .; CDR3 length: 14; J gene: TRBJ1-5; V gene: TRBV9; CDR3 DNA: TGTGCCAGCAGCTACGGGACGGACAATCAGCCCCAGCATTTT; CDR3 protein: CASSYGTDNQPQHF
clone size: few; D gene: .; CDR3 length: 14; J gene: TRBJ1-2; V gene: TRBV5-6; CDR3 DNA: TGTGCCAGCAGCTTGAGGAGGCGTGACTATGGCTACACCTTC; CDR3 protein: CASSLRRRDYGYTF
clone size: few; D gene: .; CDR3 length: 15; J gene: TRBJ2-7; V gene: TRBV19; CDR3 DNA: TGTGCCAGTAGTATGGGACACTCCTACTCCTACGAGCAGTACTTC; CDR3 protein: CASSMGHSYSYEQYF
clone size: .; D gene: .; CDR3 length: 15; J gene: TRBJ2-4; V gene: TRBV11-3; CDR3 DNA: TGTGCCAGCAGCTTAGAGGGGAACGCCAAAAACATTCAGTACTTC; CDR3 protein: CASSLEGNAKNIQYF
clone size: .; D gene: .; CDR3 length: 15; J gene: TRBJ2-1; V gene: TRBV9; CDR3 DNA: TGTGCCAGCAGCGTAGACGGGGGCGGGTACAATGAGCAGTTCTTC; CDR3 protein: CASSVDGGGYNEQFF
clone size: .; D gene: TRBD1; CDR3 length: 14; J gene: TRBJ1-2; V gene: TRBV11-3; CDR3 DNA: TGTGCCAGCAGCTCCACAGGGGCACCCTATGGCTACACCTTC; CDR3 protein: CASSSTGAPYGYTF
clone size: .; D gene: TRBD1; CDR3 length: 15; J gene: TRBJ2-5; V gene: TRBV7-2; CDR3 DNA: TGTGCCAGCAGCTTCTCTCGGGACAGTCCAGGGACCCAGTACTTC; CDR3 protein: CASSFSRDSPGTQYF
clone size: .; D gene: .; CDR3 length: 13; J gene: TRBJ1-5; V gene: TRBV7-8; CDR3 DNA: TGTGCCAGCAGCGCCATAAGGAGCCAGCCCCAGCATTTT; CDR3 protein: CASSAIRSQPQHF
clone size: .; D gene: TRBD1; CDR3 length: 16; J gene: TRBJ2-7; V gene: TRBV19; CDR3 DNA: TGTGCCAGTAGTATCGGAGGAAACAGGGGGCTCGACGAGCAGTACTTC; CDR3 protein: CASSIGGNRGLDEQYF
clone size: .; D gene: .; CDR3 length: 14; J gene: TRBJ2-1; V gene: TRBV4-2; CDR3 DNA: TGTGCCAGCAGCCACAGAACCCCTCCCAATGAGCAGTTCTTC; CDR3 protein: CASSHRTPPNEQFF
clone size: .; D gene: TRBD2; CDR3 length: 19; J gene: TRBJ2-3; V gene: TRBV29-1; CDR3 DNA: TGCAGCGTTGATCGACCCTCGCTAGCGGGAGGACCAAACACAGATACGCAGTATTTT; CDR3 protein: CSVDRPSLAGGPNTDTQYF
clone size: .; D gene: .; CDR3 length: 14; J gene: TRBJ1-1; V gene: TRBV28; CDR3 DNA: TGTGCCAGCAGCCCCAGGACAGAGAACACTGAAGCTTTCTTT; CDR3 protein: CASSPRTENTEAFF
clone size: .; D gene: .; CDR3 length: 13; J gene: TRBJ1-1; V gene: TRBV7-3; CDR3 DNA: TGTGCCAGCAGCTTATTGGTTAACACTGAAGCTTTCTTT; CDR3 protein: CASSLLVNTEAFF
clone size: .; D gene: .; CDR3 length: 13; J gene: TRBJ1-5; V gene: TRBV6-1; CDR3 DNA: TGTGCCAGCAGTGGAAACCAAAATCAGCCCCAGCATTTT; CDR3 protein: CASSGNQNQPQHF
clone size: .; D gene: .; CDR3 length: 15; J gene: TRBJ1-3; V gene: TRBV19; CDR3 DNA: TGTGCCAGTAGTATCTCTGGTGTCTCTGGAAACACCATATATTTT; CDR3 protein: CASSISGVSGNTIYF
clone size: .; D gene: TRBD1; CDR3 length: 13; J gene: TRBJ1-5; V gene: TRBV6-6; CDR3 DNA: TGTGCCAGCACCCAGACAGGGTCGCAGCCCCAGCATTTT; CDR3 protein: CASTQTGSQPQHF
clone size: few; D gene: .; CDR3 length: 12; J gene: TRBJ1-2; V gene: TRBV19; CDR3 DNA: TGTGCAGCTGGTCGGGCGCTGGGGGGCTACACCTTC; CDR3 protein: CAAGRALGGYTF
clone size: few; D gene: TRBD1; CDR3 length: 16; J gene: TRBJ1-5; V gene: TRBV4-2; CDR3 DNA: TGTGCCAGCAGCCAACTATCACAGGGGAGCAATCAGCCCCAGCATTTT; CDR3 protein: CASSQLSQGSNQPQHF
clone size: .; D gene: .; CDR3 length: 16; J gene: TRBJ2-2; V gene: TRBV4-3; CDR3 DNA: TGCGCCAGCAGCCAAGATCACGGGGCGCACACCGGGGAGCTGTTTTTT; CDR3 protein: CASSQDHGAHTGELFF
clone size: .; D gene: .; CDR3 length: 14; J gene: TRBJ2-1; V gene: TRBV11-3; CDR3 DNA: TGTGCCAGCAGCTTAGCGGGACACTACAATGAGCAGTTCTTC; CDR3 protein: CASSLAGHYNEQFF
clone size: .; D gene: .; CDR3 length: 12; J gene: TRBJ2-1; V gene: TRBV14; CDR3 DNA: TGTGCCAGCAGCCAAGTTGGGGGGGAGCAGTTCTTC; CDR3 protein: CASSQVGGEQFF
clone size: .; D gene: .; CDR3 length: 14; J gene: TRBJ2-5; V gene: TRBV11-3; CDR3 DNA: TGTGCCAGCAGCTTAGACCCGGTCCAAGAGACCCAGTACTTC; CDR3 protein: CASSLDPVQETQYF
clone size: .; D gene: .; CDR3 length: 11; J gene: TRBJ2-7; V gene: TRBV5-1; CDR3 DNA: TGCGCCAGCAGCATCTGGGGCCCGCAGTACTTC; CDR3 protein: CASSIWGPQYF
clone size: .; D gene: .; CDR3 length: 15; J gene: TRBJ2-3; V gene: TRBV2; CDR3 DNA: TGTGCCAGCAGTGACAGGGCGTTTGGCACAGATACGCAGTATTTT; CDR3 protein: CASSDRAFGTDTQYF